A single sample gave rise to the 27 T cell receptor beta chains below, sequenced in a study of OX40 agonist ivuxolimab in advanced cancers. Assay: immunoSEQ multiplex PCR; the TCRdb copy retains only in-frame clones and omits some. The table shows about 16,000 clones, with about 92% occurring only once. This specimen consisted of CD4+ or CD8+ T cells sorted from blood, obtained in a trial of the OX40 agonist ivuxolimab. The receptors stem from an adult with an advanced solid tumor such as melanoma, head and neck, liver or kidney cancer.

V and J are TRBV6-1 and TRBJ1-2; 10 positions match TRBD1. There are 15 residues in the CDR3. Germline V CDR1 and CDR2: MNHNS, SASEGT. Germline trimming cut 1 base from V and 7 bases from J; bases unmatched to any gene: 6. CDR3: CASSEGDRGVLGYTF. The CDR3 nucleotides are TGTGCCAGCAGTGAAGGGGACAGGGGTGTTCTTGGCTACACCTTC.

This rearrangement joins TRBV6-1 to TRBJ2-7; 14 bases are a match to TRBD2. V gave up 6 bases and J gave up 7 bases; unmatched junction bases: 8. The length of the CDR3 is 15 residues. Germline V CDR1 and CDR2: MNHNS, SASEGT. CDR3 sequence reads: CASSPPGLAGVEQYF. CDR3 nucleotide sequence: TGTGCCAGCAGCCCACCGGGACTAGCGGGAGTGGAGCAGTACTTC.

The chain uses TRBV7-8 and TRBJ1-1; D not certain. The V gene's germline CDR1 is SGHVS and CDR2 FQNEAQ. Trimming cost V 5 bases and J 4 bases, with 17 bases left between them. There are 15 residues in the CDR3. The CDR3 reads CASSPESGLPTEAFF. Written as DNA, the CDR3 is TGTGCCAGCAGCCCCGAGTCCGGACTCCCCACTGAAGCTTTCTTT.

J is TRBJ1-4 and V is TRBV23-1; unclear D gene. TRBV23-1 is marked as an open reading frame, function uncertain. V gave up 3 bases and J gave up 4 bases, with 6 bases separating them. There are 13 residues in the CDR3. DNA of the CDR3: TGCGCCAGCAGTCAGGCGGGTAATGAAAAACTGTTTTTT. This codes for CASSQAGNEKLFF.

CDR3 bases: TGTGCCAGTACTCCGGGACAGGGGACCTACGAGCAGTACTTC. This gives the protein CASTPGQGTYEQYF. V and J are TRBV19 and TRBJ2-7; 10 bases match TRBD1. CDR3 length equals 14 residues. V lost 7 bases and J lost 2; bases outside the gene matches: 5. Per the germline V gene, CDR1 is LNHDA and CDR2 is SQIVND (reference sequence).

V gene TRBV29-1 combines with J gene TRBJ2-7; 9 positions agree with TRBD2. V dropped 1 base and J dropped 0; count of bases not matched to a gene: 16. The CDR3 is 19 amino acids. Germline CDR1 is SQVTM and CDR2 is ANQGSEA. The CDR3 sequence: CSVEGDPGTSPPSSYEQYF. CDR3 sequence (DNA): TGCAGCGTTGAAGGGGACCCCGGGACTAGCCCTCCGAGCTCCTACGAGCAGTACTTC.

The V gene is TRBV28, the J gene TRBJ1-5; 8 bases line up with TRBD1. The CDR3 contains 15 residues. Looked up from germline, CDR1 is MDHEN and CDR2 is SYDVKM. V was pared by 5 bases and J by 5 bases, with 8 bases of the junction left unmatched. The CDR3 coding sequence is TGTGCCAGCAGTAACCGAGACAGGGGAGATCAGCCCCAGCATTTT. This gives the protein CASSNRDRGDQPQHF.

As DNA, the CDR3 is TGTGCCACCAGCAGACTCACTCTCCATACCCCAACTAATGAAAAACTGTTTTTT. This gives the protein CATSRLTLHTPTNEKLFF. The rearrangement uses TRBV15 and TRBJ1-4; D not certain. Per germline, CDR1 LNHNV and CDR2 YYDKDF (reference sequence). Trimming cost V 2 bases and J 0 bases, with 16 bases left between them. CDR3 size: 18 residues.

The gene calls are TRBV7-9 and TRBJ1-2; D unresolved. The germline V gene has CDR1 SEHNR and CDR2 FQNEAQ (reference sequence). The CDR3 sequence is 17 residues long. Deletions cut 0 bases from V and 6 bases from J, with 20 bases between. CDR3 amino acids: CASSLAINEGGRDGYTF. In DNA, the CDR3 is TGTGCCAGCAGCTTAGCGATCAATGAGGGCGGTCGAGATGGCTACACCTTC. The full variable domain, with the rest looked up from reference TRBV7-9 and TRBJ1-2, is DTGVSQNPRHKITKRGQNVTFRCDPISEHNRLYWYRQTLGQGPEFLTYFQNEAQLEKSRLLSDRFSAERPKGSFSTLEIQRTEQGDSAMYLCASSLAINEGGRDGYTFGSGTRLTVV.

The chain couples TRBV5-1 to TRBJ1-1; D remains unclear. Germline CDR1 SGHRS, CDR2 YFSETQ. This CDR3 is built from 15 residues. V dropped 0 bases and J dropped 0 bases, with 9 bases sitting between them. The CDR3 region has the DNA TGCGCCAGCAGCTTGGCCGGAGATCTGAACACTGAAGCTTTCTTT. Translated, it gives CASSLAGDLNTEAFF.

The J gene is TRBJ2-1, the V gene TRBV5-6, with 8 bases aligning to TRBD2. This CDR3 region has 15 residues. Germline V gene data show CDR1 as SGHDT and CDR2 as YYEEEE. V lost 4 bases to trimming and J lost 1 base; unmatched junction nucleotides: 4. CDR3 sequence: CASSLAGWSYNEQFF. As DNA, the CDR3 is TGTGCCAGCAGCCTAGCGGGTTGGTCCTACAATGAGCAGTTCTTC. The full variable domain, rest sourced from reference TRBV5-6 and TRBJ2-1, is DAGVTQSPTHLIKTRGQQVTLRCSPKSGHDTVSWYQQALGQGPQFIFQYYEEEERQRGNFPDRFSGHQFPNYSSELNVNALLLGDSALYLCASSLAGWSYNEQFFGPGTRLTVL.

The chain employs TRBV5-5 and TRBJ1-1, with 8 bases matching TRBD1. The CDR3 length is 15 residues. V lost 3 bases to trimming and J lost 1 base; unmatched junction nucleotides: 5. CDR1 SGHKS and CDR2 YYEKEE come from the germline V gene (reference sequence). The CDR3 is CASSSTGTGNTEAFF. The CDR3 DNA follows: TGTGCCAGCAGCTCCACCGGGACAGGGAACACTGAAGCTTTCTTT.

The DNA of the CDR3 is TGTGCCAGCAGCTCAGGGGTGGGACCCAGGAATGAGCAGTTCTTC. Translation gives CASSSGVGPRNEQFF. This rearrangement joins TRBV7-3 to TRBJ2-1; perhaps TRBD1 as D (6 bases). V was cut by 4 bases and J by 7 bases, with 17 bases left in between. CDR1 SGHTA and CDR2 FQGTGA come from the germline V gene. The CDR3 is 15 amino acids.

This clone has just one count. The chain carries TRBV6-5 and TRBJ1-4; perhaps TRBD1 as D (6 bases). Germline V gene sequence: CDR1 MNHEY, CDR2 SVGAGI. This CDR3 is built from 14 residues. Trimming left V 6 bases short and J 8 bases short, with 16 bases between. The CDR3 loop is CASSPGALKEKLFF. In DNA form, the CDR3 reads TGTGCCAGCAGCCCGGGGGCCCTGAAGGAAAAACTGTTTTTT.

This clone has a handful of counts. The gene calls are TRBV9 and TRBJ1-1; TRBD1 matches 8 bases. CDR3 length: 14 amino acids. The germline gives CDR1 SGDLS, CDR2 YYNGEE. V gave up 0 bases and J gave up 8 bases; unmatched junction bases: 6. CDR3 sequence (DNA): TGTGCCAGCAGCGTAGCACTCAGGACAGGGGAAGCTTTCTTT. It is translated as CASSVALRTGEAFF.

As DNA, the CDR3 is TGCAGCGTTGAAGGGACAGGAGTCTACGAGCAGTACTTC. Translated, it gives CSVEGTGVYEQYF. This chain links TRBV29-1 with TRBJ2-7, with 7 bases identical to TRBD1. Germline V lookup: CDR1 SQVTM, CDR2 ANQGSEA. The CDR3 spans 13 residues. V was pared by 1 base and J by 3 bases, with 3 bases of the junction left unmatched.

The CDR3, as DNA: TGTGCCAGCAGTTACCTGGGGGCTTCCTACAATGAGCAGTTCTTC. It codes for CASSYLGASYNEQFF. The chain is built from TRBV6-5 and TRBJ2-1, with a possible D match to TRBD1 (6 bases). The CDR3 contains 15 residues. Trimming stripped 2 bases from V and 1 base from J, with 9 bases between. Germline V gives CDR1 MNHEY, CDR2 SVGAGI.

The V gene is TRBV11-2, the J gene TRBJ1-1, with D uncertain. CDR3 length: 14 residues. Germline CDR1 SGHAT, CDR2 FQNNGV. V lost 1 base and J lost 4, with 10 bases in between. Written as DNA, the CDR3 is TGTGCCAGCAGCTTAGGAGGTATCGGCACTGAAGCTTTCTTT. The encoded protein is CASSLGGIGTEAFF.

The chain joins TRBV7-9 to TRBJ2-7; D uncertain. The CDR3 runs 13 residues. Germline loops: CDR1 SEHNR, CDR2 FQNEAQ (reference sequence). Trimming shortened V by 8 bases and J by 5 bases, and 16 bases separated the two germline ends. The CDR3 spells CASVPAGGHEQYF. In DNA form, the CDR3 reads TGTGCCAGCGTCCCCGCCGGCGGTCACGAGCAGTACTTC.

The CDR3 region has the DNA TGTGCCAGCAGCGACCGAGGTCGGGAATACACAGATACGCAGTATTTT. Amino acid sequence: CASSDRGREYTDTQYF. The chain is built from TRBV7-9 and TRBJ2-3; weak D call: TRBD2 (5 bases). The CDR3 contains 16 residues. Per germline, CDR1 SEHNR and CDR2 FQNEAQ (reference sequence). Trimming shortened V by 5 bases and J by 2 bases, and 17 bases separated the two germline ends.

The rearrangement links TRBV6-5 to TRBJ2-7; D is unresolved. This CDR3 is 13 amino acids long. Germline CDR1 is MNHEY and CDR2 is SVGAGI. The germline V and J ends were trimmed by 7 bases and 0 bases, with 10 bases remaining between them. CDR3 bases: TGTGCCAGCATTGATATTAGCTCCTACGAGCAGTACTTC. Protein product: CASIDISSYEQYF.

The genes are TRBV6-5 and TRBJ2-2; D is perhaps TRBD1 (6 bases). The CDR3 totals 14 residues. Looked up from germline, CDR1 is MNHEY and CDR2 is SVGAGI. Trimming removed 7 bases at V and 4 bases at J, with 13 bases between. The CDR3 sequence is CASIGQGSTGELFF. The DNA of the CDR3 is TGTGCCAGCATCGGTCAGGGGAGCACCGGGGAGCTGTTTTTT.

V usage is TRBV9 and J usage is TRBJ2-7; 9 bases map to TRBD1. Germline CDR1 and CDR2: SGDLS and YYNGEE. The CDR3 extends over 14 amino acids. Unmatched junction bases numbered 8, after V lost 4 bases and J lost 6 bases. CDR3 in amino acids: CASSLGQGRREQYF. CDR3 bases: TGTGCCAGCAGCTTGGGACAGGGAAGGCGCGAGCAGTACTTC. The whole variable domain, remainder taken from reference TRBV9 and TRBJ2-7, is DSGVTQTPKHLITATGQRVTLRCSPRSGDLSVYWYQQSLDQGLQFLIQYYNGEERAKGNILERFSAQQFPDLHSELNLSSLELGDSALYFCASSLGQGRREQYFGPGTRLTVT.

CDR3 nucleotides: TGTGCCAGCAGTTTGACAGGGGGGGGATACGAGCAGTACTTC. Translation gives CASSLTGGGYEQYF. The rearrangement joins TRBV27 to TRBJ2-7; 9 nucleotides align to TRBD1. Germline V gene lookup returns CDR1 MNHEY and CDR2 SMNVEV (reference sequence). There are 14 residues in the CDR3. Unmatched junction bases numbered 4, after V lost 3 bases and J lost 4 bases.

V usage is TRBV7-9 and J usage is TRBJ1-4, with D possibly being TRBD1 (6 bases). The CDR3 covers 13 residues. V dropped 5 bases and J dropped 8 bases, with 12 bases sitting between them. Germline V gene sequence: CDR1 SEHNR, CDR2 FQNEAQ (reference sequence). The CDR3 here is CASSPPQGEKLFF. The CDR3 bases are TGTGCCAGCAGCCCACCTCAGGGGGAAAAACTGTTTTTT.

The chain is built from TRBV10-1 and TRBJ1-1; possible D gene TRBD1, 6 bases. This CDR3 comprises 12 residues. Germline-derived CDR1 and CDR2 are WNHNN and SYGVQD (reference sequence). Trimming took 3 bases from V and 5 from J, leaving 7 bases between them. CDR3 nucleotide sequence: TGCGCCAGCAGTGAAGGGGGGACTGAAGCTTTCTTT. This encodes CASSEGGTEAFF.

V usage is TRBV10-2 and J usage is TRBJ1-1; D is unclear. In germline, CDR1 is WSHSY, CDR2 SAAADI. This CDR3 is 14 amino acids long. V lost 0 bases, J lost 0 bases, and 5 bases lay in between. DNA for the CDR3: TGCGCCAGCAGTGAGTCAGATCTGAACACTGAAGCTTTCTTT. This codes for CASSESDLNTEAFF.